This T cell receptor beta chain was recovered during a study of immune heterogeneity within non-small cell lung tumors. On the study more broadly: Classification of the tumors gave a handful of squamous cell carcinomas, under eleven non-squamous carcinomas and 1 not otherwise specified.

Turning to this clonotype: Its antigen remains unidentified.

Template input, which was bulk tumor genomic DNA, totaled approximately 630 ng per sample. Biopsies that were spaced far apart were taken, several per primary tumor, during surgery. Patients had untreated, newly diagnosed non-small cell lung cancer and underwent curative surgery. Surgery with curative intent was being performed on the donors, who were newly diagnosed non-small cell lung cancer patients. Notes on the study in general: Tumor sites in a patient shared identical dominant CDR3 beta clonotypes and also carried site-unique high-frequency clones.

Multiplex PCR relied on 32 V and 13 J primers to amplify TCR beta CDR3. TCRdb passed the multiplex PCR reads through MiXCR, listing each CDR3 protein once. The sample consists of some 21,000 distinct CDR3 sequences, 28% of them appearing once. Germline values: CDR1 SGHNT, CDR2 YYREEE (reference sequence). V shed 0 bases and J 10 bases; nucleotides not matched to a gene: 4. The CDR3 covers 12 residues. The sequencing sample was made of lung tumor tissue. The TCR was taken from a man aged 35 to 55 with non-small cell lung cancer. The rearrangement joins TRBV5-4 to TRBJ2-7, with 7 bases matching TRBD2. The CDR3 DNA sequence: TGTGCCAGCAGCTTGGCGGGGGGATCCCAGTACTTC. The encoded protein is CASSLAGGSQYF.